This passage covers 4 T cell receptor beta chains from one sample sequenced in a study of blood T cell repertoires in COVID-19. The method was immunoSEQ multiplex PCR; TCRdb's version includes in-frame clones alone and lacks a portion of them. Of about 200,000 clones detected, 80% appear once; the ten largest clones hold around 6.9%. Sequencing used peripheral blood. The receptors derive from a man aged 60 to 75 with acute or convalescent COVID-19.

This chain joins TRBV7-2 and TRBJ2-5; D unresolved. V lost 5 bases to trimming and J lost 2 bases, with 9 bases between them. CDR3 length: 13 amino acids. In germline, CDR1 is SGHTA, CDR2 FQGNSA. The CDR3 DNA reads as TGTGCCAGCAGCATAAGCTTTCAAGAGACCCAGTACTTC. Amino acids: CASSISFQETQYF.

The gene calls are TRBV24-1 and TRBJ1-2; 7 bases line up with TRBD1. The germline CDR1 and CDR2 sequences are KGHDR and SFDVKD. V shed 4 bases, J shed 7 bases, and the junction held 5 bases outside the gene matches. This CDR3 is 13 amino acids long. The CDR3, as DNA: TGTGCCACCAGTGAAGGGGGCGCCAGTGGCTACACCTTC. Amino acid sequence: CATSEGGASGYTF.

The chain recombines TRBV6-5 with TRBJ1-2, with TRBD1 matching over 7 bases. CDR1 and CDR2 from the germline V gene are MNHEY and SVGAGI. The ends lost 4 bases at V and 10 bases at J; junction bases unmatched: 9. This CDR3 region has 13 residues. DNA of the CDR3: TGTGCCAGCAGTTTGGTAGGGACAGACGACTACACCTTC. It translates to CASSLVGTDDYTF.

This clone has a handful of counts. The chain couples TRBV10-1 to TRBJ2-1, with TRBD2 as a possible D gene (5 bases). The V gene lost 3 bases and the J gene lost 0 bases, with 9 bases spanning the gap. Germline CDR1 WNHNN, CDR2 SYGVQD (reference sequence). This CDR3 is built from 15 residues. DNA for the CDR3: TGCGCCAGCAGTGACCCGGGGAGCTCCTACAATGAGCAGTTCTTC. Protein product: CASSDPGSSYNEQFF.